The 30 T cell receptor beta chains below were found in one sample sequenced in a study of beta chain features in type 1 diabetes. The investigators reverse transcribed all of the isolated RNA, so they sequenced expressed TCRB transcripts. Libraries were prepared by immunoSEQ multiplex PCR; TCRdb keeps only in-frame clonotypes and omits some of them. The sample includes 300,000 to 450,000 clones, roughly a fifth of them seen just once. Material: naive CD4+ T cells from blood. Receptors were obtained from a woman between 18 and 29 years old in good health.

The rearrangement uses TRBV25-1 and TRBJ2-3; 10 bases fit TRBD2. Germline CDR1 and CDR2: MGHDK and SYGVNS. This CDR3 has 14 amino acids. V trimming: 6 bases; J trimming: 3 bases; junction bases outside the gene matches: 3. As DNA, the CDR3 is TGTGCCAGCAGCCTAGCGGGAGTTACAGATACGCAGTATTTT. Translation: CASSLAGVTDTQYF.

A remark on this clone: This specimen includes other DNA sequences encoding the same CDR3. The chain has TRBV7-2 and TRBJ2-5, with D possibly matching TRBD1 (6 bases). Between the trimmed V and J ends, which lost 2 bases and 1 base, there was a span of 8 bases. This CDR3 has 14 residues. The germline CDR1 and CDR2 sequences are SGHTA and FQGNSA. The CDR3: CASSLQDSQETQYF. For the CDR3, the DNA is TGTGCCAGCAGCTTACAGGACAGCCAAGAGACCCAGTACTTC. Complete variable domain (other parts from reference TRBV7-2 and TRBJ2-5): GAGVSQSPSNKVTEKGKDVELRCDPISGHTALYWYRQSLGQGLEFLIYFQGNSAPDKSGLPSDRFSAERTGGSVSTLTIQRTQQEDSAVYLCASSLQDSQETQYFGPGTRLLVL.

This clone came up a few times. The chain links TRBV18 to TRBJ1-2; D unclear. CDR3 size: 15 residues. Germline lookup yields CDR1 KGHSH and CDR2 LQKENI. With 1 base removed from V and 0 bases from J, the gap between germline ends came to 9 bases. As DNA, the CDR3 is TGTGCCAGCTCACCACAAGGAGAAACTAACTATGGCTACACCTTC. Amino acid sequence: CASSPQGETNYGYTF.

The V gene is TRBV29-1, the J gene TRBJ2-2, with D unresolved. Trimming shortened V by 3 bases and J by 1 base, and 6 bases separated the two germline ends. The CDR3 length is 13 residues. Germline CDR1 SQVTM, CDR2 ANQGSEA. The CDR3 DNA sequence: TGCAGCGTTGACTCGGTGAACACCGGGGAGCTGTTTTTT. Residues: CSVDSVNTGELFF.

The chain combines TRBV6-5 with TRBJ1-2; 7 nucleotides agree with TRBD1. CDR1 and CDR2 (germline): MNHEY, SVGAGI. CDR3 length equals 12 residues. V lost 8 bases to trimming and J lost 4 bases; unmatched junction nucleotides: 4. This chain's CDR3 is CASGRDSYGYTF. DNA of the CDR3: TGTGCCAGCGGCCGGGACAGCTATGGCTACACCTTC.

This clone was seen more than once but under ten times. The chain carries TRBV6-5 and TRBJ2-1; D ambiguous. CDR1 and CDR2 (germline): MNHEY, SVGAGI. This CDR3 has 13 residues. The V end lost 5 bases, the J end lost 8 bases, and 13 bases lay between the germline ends. The CDR3 nucleotides are TGTGCCAGCAGTCGCTTAGCCCTGGATGAGCAGTTCTTC. It encodes CASSRLALDEQFF.

This chain connects TRBV21-1 to TRBJ2-3; the table's D gene call, TRBD2, was not cross checked with the DNA. TRBV21-1 is labeled a pseudogene. The CDR3 sequence is 13 residues long. CDR3 in amino acids: CAETVSGTDTQYF. DNA of the CDR3: TGTGCCGAGACTGTGAGCGGCACAGATACGCAGTATTTT.

This clone appeared a single time. The J gene is TRBJ2-7, the V gene TRBV7-9, with 7 bases matching TRBD2. The CDR3 consists of 12 residues. The V gene's germline CDR1 is SEHNR and CDR2 FQNEAQ (reference sequence). V shed 4 bases and J 4 bases; nucleotides not matched to a gene: 1. The CDR3 DNA reads TGTGCCAGCAGCTGGGGGGGGTACGAGCAGTACTTC. As protein: CASSWGGYEQYF.

In DNA form, the CDR3 reads TGTGCCAGCAGTGGGGTCCAGGGGGCCTACGAGCAGTACTTC. Its translation: CASSGVQGAYEQYF. The chain joins TRBV6-5 to TRBJ2-7, with 7 bases aligning to TRBD1. CDR3 size: 14 residues. CDR1 and CDR2 (germline): MNHEY, SVGAGI. After removal of 5 bases from V and 2 bases from J, the junction contained 6 bases not matched to a gene.

This clone was counted between two and nine times. The V and J genes are TRBV4-3 and TRBJ2-5, with D possibly matching TRBD1 (6 bases). Germline assignment: CDR1 LGHNA and CDR2 YSLEER. The CDR3 extends over 16 amino acids. V gave up 1 base and J gave up 2 bases, with 14 bases separating them. The CDR3 region is CASSQASQGFQETQYF. The CDR3 bases are TGCGCCAGCAGCCAAGCTTCACAGGGTTTTCAAGAGACCCAGTACTTC.

This chain joins TRBV25-1 and TRBJ2-4, with D possibly matching TRBD2 (6 bases). V lost 3 bases, J lost 0 bases, and 9 bases lay in between. The V gene's germline CDR1 is MGHDK and CDR2 SYGVNS. This CDR3 contains 15 residues. CDR3 sequence reads: CASSDGTQAKNIQYF. In DNA form, the CDR3 reads TGTGCCAGCAGTGATGGGACTCAAGCCAAAAACATTCAGTACTTC. Using reference TRBV25-1 and TRBJ2-4 for the parts outside the CDR3, the full variable domain is EADIYQTPRYLVIGTGKKITLECSQTMGHDKMYWYQQDPGMELHLIHYSYGVNSTEKGDLSSESTVSRIRTEHFPLTLESARPSHTSQYLCASSDGTQAKNIQYFGAGTRLSVL.

This clone showed up just a few times. The V and J genes are TRBV4-1 and TRBJ2-3; D gene unclear. Trimming pared 4 bases from V and 0 bases from J, leaving 17 bases between. Germline values: CDR1 MGHRA, CDR2 YSYEKL. CDR3 size: 17 residues. CDR3 amino acids: CASSPKARQVSTDTQYF. The CDR3 DNA sequence: TGCGCCAGCAGCCCGAAAGCAAGGCAGGTCAGCACAGATACGCAGTATTTT.

The CDR3 DNA reads as TGCGCCAGCAGCCAAGATGGCTTACCCGGCAGGGAGGTAAGCGGCTACACCTTC. Encoded protein: CASSQDGLPGREVSGYTF. The chain recombines TRBV4-1 with TRBJ1-2; D is perhaps TRBD1 (5 bases). Germline V gene sequence: CDR1 MGHRA, CDR2 YSYEKL. The CDR3 has 18 amino acids. Trimming stripped 0 bases from V and 8 bases from J, with 25 bases between.

This clone has more than one count but fewer than ten. The V gene is TRBV4-2, the J gene TRBJ1-2, with D unresolved. CDR3 length equals 15 residues. V was trimmed by 0 bases and J by 5 bases, leaving 13 bases between them. Per germline, CDR1 LGHNA and CDR2 YNFKEQ. CDR3 sequence reads: CASSQDRGNRYGYTF. The CDR3 DNA follows: TGTGCCAGCAGCCAAGATAGAGGGAACCGGTATGGCTACACCTTC.

The V gene is TRBV10-3, the J gene TRBJ2-7; perhaps TRBD1 as D (6 bases). Germline V lookup: CDR1 ENHRY, CDR2 SYGVKD. This CDR3 contains 14 residues. The ends were cut back, 4 bases at V and 2 bases at J, with 12 bases in the middle. The CDR3 here is CAISVQGTTYEQYF. CDR3 in DNA: TGTGCCATCAGTGTACAGGGAACAACCTACGAGCAGTACTTC.

J is TRBJ2-7 and V is TRBV6-6; D might be TRBD1 (6 bases). The CDR3 is made up of 12 amino acids. Trimming removed 4 bases at V and 9 bases at J, with 13 bases between. CDR1 MNHNY and CDR2 SVGAGI come from the germline V gene (reference sequence). CDR3 bases: TGTGCCAGCAGTTCCCAGGGGATAGGGCAGTACTTC. Amino acid sequence: CASSSQGIGQYF.

The chain couples TRBV7-9 to TRBJ2-2; the D is unclear. The CDR3 runs to 10 residues. Trimming took 6 bases from V and 10 from J, leaving 6 bases between them. Germline V gives CDR1 SEHNR, CDR2 FQNEAQ (reference sequence). The CDR3 here is CASRREELFF. The CDR3 coding sequence is TGTGCCAGCAGACGAGAGGAGCTGTTTTTT.

The chain couples TRBV5-1 to TRBJ2-5, with D perhaps matching TRBD2 (6 bases). The end of the DNA aligns better with TRBJ2-7, so the J call may be wrong. CDR1 is SGHRS and CDR2 is YFSETQ in the germline V gene. The CDR3 contains 13 residues. In DNA form, the CDR3 reads TGCGCCAGCAGCTTGCCGGAGGGCTACGAGCAGTACTTC. Amino acids: CASSLPEGYEQYF.

This clone has just a few counts. CDR3 coding DNA: TGTGCCAGCAGCTTAGCCCGGGAGGAGACCCAGTACTTC. Translating it yields CASSLAREETQYF. The V call is TRBV7-2, the J call TRBJ2-5, with a tentative D call TRBD2 (6 bases). The germline gives CDR1 SGHTA, CDR2 FQGNSA. The CDR3 spans 13 residues. The V end lost 0 bases, the J end lost 5 bases, and 7 bases lay between the germline ends.

This clone was counted a few times. The rearrangement uses TRBV29-1 and TRBJ1-1, with unresolved D. The CDR3 has 13 amino acids. Trimming stripped 4 bases from V and 0 bases from J, with 9 bases between. CDR1 SQVTM and CDR2 ANQGSEA come from the germline V gene. The CDR3 DNA is TGCAGCGTTGTTGCGGGGTTGAACACTGAAGCTTTCTTT. It yields the protein CSVVAGLNTEAFF.

This clone was seen only a few times. The chain has TRBV5-1 and TRBJ2-3; 9 bases agree with TRBD2. The CDR3 has 16 residues. Trimming at V came to 4 bases and at J to 5 bases, leaving 11 bases not matched to a gene. From germline, CDR1 is SGHRS and CDR2 YFSETQ. The CDR3 DNA is TGCGCCAGCAGCCCCCGGGTGGCGGGGGGGCGAGATACGCAGTATTTT. Translated: CASSPRVAGGRDTQYF.

Here the CDR3 reads CATSTGLAGVHEQYF. The CDR3 nucleotides read TGTGCCACCAGCACCGGACTAGCGGGAGTTCACGAGCAGTACTTC. The V call is TRBV15, the J call TRBJ2-7; 13 nucleotides line up with TRBD2. The V segment lost 4 bases and the J segment 5 bases; nucleotides outside the gene matches: 5. Germline V gene lookup returns CDR1 LNHNV and CDR2 YYDKDF (reference sequence). The CDR3 length is 15 residues. The full variable domain, in which reference TRBV15 and TRBJ2-7 provide the parts outside the CDR3, is DAMVIQNPRYQVTQFGKPVTLSCSQTLNHNVMYWYQQKSSQAPKLLFHYYDKDFNNEADTPDNFQSRRPNTSFCFLDIRSPGLGDTAMYLCATSTGLAGVHEQYFGPGTRLTVT.

A few counts support this clone. This chain links TRBV28 with TRBJ2-1, with 10 nucleotides matching TRBD1. V lost 4 bases to trimming and J lost 4 bases; unmatched junction nucleotides: 4. CDR1 is MDHEN, CDR2 SYDVKM, per germline. This CDR3 spans 15 amino acids. The CDR3 here is CASSSGQGEYNEQFF. Written as DNA, the CDR3 is TGTGCCAGCAGTTCCGGACAGGGGGAGTACAATGAGCAGTTCTTC.

This clone has just a few counts. The chain has TRBV10-2 and TRBJ1-1; 7 positions agree with TRBD1. The CDR3 length is 13 residues. With V trimmed by 6 bases and J by 4 bases, 5 bases remained unmatched. Germline-derived CDR1 and CDR2 are WSHSY and SAAADI. In nucleotides, the CDR3 is TGCGCCAGCAGCGCAGACAGGGCCACTGAAGCTTTCTTT. Amino acid sequence: CASSADRATEAFF.

V usage is TRBV7-6 and J usage is TRBJ1-5; possible D gene TRBD1, 6 bases. V was shortened by 6 bases and J by 4 bases, with 10 bases between the two germline ends. The CDR3 runs to 13 residues. Germline CDR1 SGHVS, CDR2 FNYEAQ. The CDR3 spells CASSLQGNQPQHF. In nucleotides, the CDR3 is TGTGCCAGCAGTTTACAGGGAAATCAGCCCCAGCATTTT.

V usage is TRBV5-1 and J usage is TRBJ1-1; TRBD1 aligns across 9 bases. The CDR3 has 16 residues. V gave up 0 bases and J gave up 0 bases; unmatched junction bases: 3. CDR1 is SGHRS and CDR2 is YFSETQ in the germline V gene. CDR3 residues: CASSLGDRDMNTEAFF. The CDR3, as DNA: TGCGCCAGCAGCTTGGGGGACAGGGATATGAACACTGAAGCTTTCTTT.

The genes are TRBV5-1 and TRBJ1-1; D unclear. Trimming shortened V by 2 bases and J by 5 bases, and 10 bases separated the two germline ends. CDR3 size: 13 residues. Germline CDR1 and CDR2: SGHRS and YFSETQ. Here the CDR3 DNA reads TGCGCCAGCAGCTTAGACACCCTTACTGAAGCTTTCTTT. This translates into CASSLDTLTEAFF. Full variable domain (remainder filled in from reference TRBV5-1 and TRBJ1-1): KAGVTQTPRYLIKTRGQQVTLSCSPISGHRSVSWYQQTPGQGLQFLFEYFSETQRNKGNFPGRFSGRQFSNSRSEMNVSTLELGDSALYLCASSLDTLTEAFFGQGTRLTVV.

The rearrangement uses TRBV5-1 and TRBJ2-1, with D maybe TRBD2 (5 bases). Per the germline V gene, CDR1 is SGHRS and CDR2 is YFSETQ. This CDR3 is built from 13 residues. V was cut by 4 bases and J by 7 bases, with 12 bases left in between. CDR3 bases: TGCGCCAGCAGCCTGACTTGGAGGAATGAGCAGTTCTTC. Its translation is CASSLTWRNEQFF.

This clone showed up just a few times. This chain joins TRBV6-6 and TRBJ2-7, with 7 bases identical to TRBD1. CDR1 is MNHNY and CDR2 is SVGAGI in the germline V gene (reference sequence). The CDR3 consists of 12 residues. After removal of 7 bases from V and 7 bases from J, the junction contained 7 bases not matched to a gene. The CDR3 reads CASTETGVEQYF. CDR3 in DNA: TGTGCCAGCACCGAAACAGGGGTTGAGCAGTACTTC.

This clone showed up just a few times. This rearrangement joins TRBV14 to TRBJ1-1; D uncertain. Germline V CDR1 and CDR2: SGHDN, FVKESK. V was trimmed by 0 bases and J by 0 bases, leaving 5 bases between them. The CDR3 has 14 residues. The CDR3 spells CASSQEYMNTEAFF. In DNA, the CDR3 is TGTGCCAGCAGCCAAGAATACATGAACACTGAAGCTTTCTTT. The variable domain in full, completed from reference TRBV14 and TRBJ1-1, reads EAGVTQFPSHSVIEKGQTVTLRCDPISGHDNLYWYRRVMGKEIKFLLHFVKESKQDESGMPNNRFLAERTGGTYSTLKVQPAELEDSGVYFCASSQEYMNTEAFFGQGTRLTVV.